This entry lists 25 T cell receptor beta chains sequenced from one sample in a study of blood T cell repertoires in COVID-19. Assay: immunoSEQ multiplex PCR; the TCRdb copy retains only in-frame clones and omits some. Among fewer than 200,000 clones listed, about 86% were seen once. The material sequenced was PBMCs or T cells enriched from blood (not recorded which). The receptors were sampled from a woman between 50 and 59 years old in a cohort exposed to, infected with or recovered from COVID-19 (not recorded which).

This clone has only one observation. The V and J genes are TRBV10-3 and TRBJ2-3; weak D call: TRBD1 (7 bases). V shed 9 bases and J shed 3 bases, with 16 bases lying between them. Germline V gene sequence: CDR1 ENHRY, CDR2 SYGVKD. The CDR3 has 14 residues. The CDR3 loop reads CAIAQGGRTDTQYF. The CDR3 coding sequence is TGTGCCATTGCCCAGGGGGGCCGTACAGATACGCAGTATTTT.

The V call is TRBV2, the J call TRBJ1-1; D is perhaps TRBD1 (6 bases). Per the germline V gene, CDR1 is SNHLY and CDR2 is FYNNEI. This CDR3 is 15 amino acids long. With 3 bases removed from V and 0 bases from J, the gap between germline ends came to 11 bases. The DNA of the CDR3 is TGTGCCAGCAGTGACCAGGGGACTATGAACACTGAAGCTTTCTTT. Amino acids: CASSDQGTMNTEAFF.

This clone is a singleton in its sample. This chain uses TRBV28 with TRBJ2-7; 11 bases fit TRBD1. Germline V gives CDR1 MDHEN, CDR2 SYDVKM. The CDR3 runs 19 residues. V dropped 2 bases and J dropped 0; count of bases not matched to a gene: 12. The CDR3 DNA reads TGTGCCAGCAGTTTACCCGGTAGGACAGGGGGCATCGCCTCCTACGAGCAGTACTTC. Amino acids: CASSLPGRTGGIASYEQYF.

The chain joins TRBV7-2 to TRBJ1-1; 10 bases match TRBD1. The length of the CDR3 is 15 residues. The germline V gene has CDR1 SGHTA and CDR2 FQGNSA. Unmatched junction bases numbered 11, after V lost 6 bases and J lost 7 bases. The CDR3 reads CASRPDRGPVGEAFF. CDR3 sequence (DNA): TGTGCCAGCAGACCTGACAGGGGGCCCGTTGGTGAAGCTTTCTTT.

V and J are TRBV9 and TRBJ2-3, with 7 nucleotides matching TRBD1. Germline V gene sequence: CDR1 SGDLS, CDR2 YYNGEE. Losses at the gene ends were 4 bases for V and 0 bases for J; bases not matched to a gene: 2. The CDR3 is 14 amino acids. The CDR3 sequence: CASSRDRSTDTQYF. The DNA for the CDR3 is TGTGCCAGCAGCCGGGACAGAAGCACAGATACGCAGTATTTT.

The chain combines TRBV28 with TRBJ2-3; no clear D gene. The CDR3 spans 14 residues. Germline CDR1 MDHEN, CDR2 SYDVKM. Trimming removed 7 bases from V and 2 bases from J, with 13 bases in between. The CDR3 region has the DNA TGTGCCAGCACAGGCGTGATACTCACAGATACGCAGTATTTT. This sequence encodes CASTGVILTDTQYF.

The J gene is TRBJ1-1, the V gene TRBV2; TRBD1 might be the D (5 bases). The CDR3 extends over 14 amino acids. V was clipped by 5 bases and J by 4 bases, with 14 bases between them. Germline V gene lookup returns CDR1 SNHLY and CDR2 FYNNEI. CDR3 DNA sequence: TGTGCCAGCAGTTACGAGACAGAGGCCACTGAAGCTTTCTTT. Translating gives CASSYETEATEAFF.

J is TRBJ2-3 and V is TRBV3-1 (or the pseudogene TRBV3-2); 7 bases map to TRBD2. V trimming: 0 bases; J trimming: 4 bases; junction bases outside the gene matches: 4. Germline V gene data show CDR1 as LGHDT and CDR2 as YNNKEL (reference sequence). The CDR3 is 15 amino acids. CDR3 region: CASSQDLAGADTQYF. The CDR3 DNA reads TGTGCCAGCAGCCAAGATCTGGCGGGAGCAGATACGCAGTATTTT.

The chain joins TRBV5-1 to TRBJ2-4; possible D gene TRBD1, 6 bases. Trimming took 2 bases from V and 13 from J, leaving 16 bases between them. CDR1 SGHRS and CDR2 YFSETQ come from the germline V gene. The CDR3 totals 13 residues. The CDR3 DNA is TGCGCCAGCAGCTTCATTTCAGGGGACGGGCAGTACTTC. Its protein is CASSFISGDGQYF.

The chain links TRBV3-1 (or the pseudogene TRBV3-2) to TRBJ2-5; 10 bases are shared with TRBD2. The CDR3 is 13 amino acids. The V and J ends lost 3 bases and 10 bases, in that order; junction bases with no gene match: 5. CDR1 LGHDT and CDR2 YNNKEL come from the germline V gene (reference sequence). The CDR3 nucleotides are TGTGCCAGCAGCCATCTAACTAGCGGGGTCCAGTACTTC. Its protein is CASSHLTSGVQYF.

In this sample, this clone turned up many times. The genes are TRBV11-1 and TRBJ1-6; D uncertain. V lost 5 bases and J lost 4, with 9 bases in between. Germline assignment: CDR1 SGHAT and CDR2 FQDESV (reference sequence). The CDR3 runs to 14 residues. The DNA for the CDR3 is TGTGCCAGCAGCCATAAAGCATATAATTCACCCCTCCACTTT. It encodes CASSHKAYNSPLHF.

The V call is TRBV19, the J call TRBJ1-2; D is unresolved. The CDR3 is made up of 16 amino acids. Trimming removed 1 base at V and 0 bases at J, with 12 bases between. The germline V gene has CDR1 LNHDA and CDR2 SQIVND (reference sequence). This CDR3 reads CASSIAEGKSNYGYTF. CDR3 DNA sequence: TGTGCCAGTAGTATAGCCGAGGGAAAATCTAACTATGGCTACACCTTC.

This chain connects TRBV6-5 to TRBJ1-5; D not resolved. The CDR3 is 13 residues long. CDR1 and CDR2 (germline): MNHEY, SVGAGI. V gave up 7 bases and J gave up 0 bases, with 7 bases separating them. CDR3 in amino acids: CASTYYSNQPQHF. The CDR3 DNA reads as TGTGCCAGCACTTATTATAGCAATCAGCCCCAGCATTTT.

This clone was counted a single time. The rearrangement joins TRBV7-6 to TRBJ1-5, with 8 positions matching TRBD1. The ends lost 5 bases at V and 7 bases at J; junction bases unmatched: 10. Germline lookup yields CDR1 SGHVS and CDR2 FNYEAQ. The CDR3 totals 15 residues. The CDR3 here is CASSLTDRVDQPQHF. CDR3 in DNA: TGTGCCAGCAGCCTAACGGACAGGGTGGACCAGCCCCAGCATTTT.

The chain is built from TRBV19 and TRBJ1-4; TRBD1 is a possible D gene (6 bases). Trimming removed 3 bases from V and 7 bases from J, with 12 bases in between. CDR3 length: 14 residues. CDR1 and CDR2 from the germline V gene are LNHDA and SQIVND (reference sequence). This CDR3 reads CASSIWGHREKLFF. The CDR3 nucleotides read TGTGCCAGTAGTATTTGGGGGCATCGTGAAAAACTGTTTTTT.

V and J are TRBV24-1 and TRBJ2-3; 10 bases agree with TRBD2. V shed 4 bases, J shed 2 bases, and the junction held 8 bases outside the gene matches. CDR1 and CDR2 (germline): KGHDR, SFDVKD. This CDR3 region has 17 residues. CDR3 sequence: CATSEQGLAEDTDTQYF. The CDR3 DNA is TGTGCCACCAGTGAGCAAGGACTAGCGGAAGACACAGATACGCAGTATTTT.

The chain uses TRBV9 and TRBJ2-2, with a tentative D call TRBD2 (5 bases). This CDR3 has 15 amino acids. Germline V gene lookup returns CDR1 SGDLS and CDR2 YYNGEE. Deletions cut 0 bases from V and 4 bases from J, with 10 bases between. The CDR3 spells CASSVVRGGTGELFF. The DNA for the CDR3 is TGTGCCAGCAGCGTAGTTCGGGGTGGCACCGGGGAGCTGTTTTTT.

The rearrangement links TRBV18 to TRBJ2-1; TRBD2 matches 10 bases. CDR3 length: 15 amino acids. Germline V lookup: CDR1 KGHSH, CDR2 LQKENI. Trimming at V came to 2 bases and at J to 10 bases, leaving 8 bases not matched to a gene. The CDR3 DNA follows: TGTGCCAGCTCACCATTGCTAGCGGGAGTTGGGGAGCAGTTCTTC. Its translation is CASSPLLAGVGEQFF. Combining the CDR3 with reference TRBV18 and TRBJ2-1 gives the whole variable domain NAGVMQNPRHLVRRRGQEARLRCSPMKGHSHVYWYRQLPEEGLKFMVYLQKENIIDESGMPKERFSAEFPKEGPSILRIQQVVRGDSAAYFCASSPLLAGVGEQFFGPGTRLTVL.

The rearrangement uses TRBV19 and TRBJ2-2, with a tentative D call TRBD1 (6 bases). Germline V lookup: CDR1 LNHDA, CDR2 SQIVND (reference sequence). V dropped 5 bases and J dropped 0 bases, with 16 bases sitting between them. This CDR3 contains 17 residues. CDR3 DNA sequence: TGTGCCAGTAGTCTTCCCAGTAGACAGGCGAACACCGGGGAGCTGTTTTTT. It encodes CASSLPSRQANTGELFF.

This sequence joins TRBV6-6 and TRBJ2-6; 7 bases align to TRBD1. Per the germline V gene, CDR1 is MNHNY and CDR2 is SVGAGI (reference sequence). Losses at the gene ends were 8 bases for V and 0 bases for J; bases not matched to a gene: 13. The CDR3 spans 18 residues. CDR3 DNA: TGTGCCAGCGGTCGTAAACAGGGGCCCAGCTCTGGGGCCAACGTCCTGACTTTC. This sequence encodes CASGRKQGPSSGANVLTF.

The CDR3 protein is CASSLFFGQPQHF. CDR3 in DNA: TGTGCCAGCAGCTTATTCTTCGGTCAGCCCCAGCATTTT. The chain combines TRBV11-2 with TRBJ1-5; D is uncertain. Germline CDR1 is SGHAT and CDR2 is FQNNGV. The CDR3 length is 13 residues. Trimming stripped 2 bases from V and 6 bases from J, with 8 bases between.

The chain couples TRBV6-6 to TRBJ1-5; D perhaps matches TRBD1 (5 bases). Trimming pared 5 bases from V and 4 bases from J, leaving 15 bases between. The length of the CDR3 is 15 residues. Germline values: CDR1 MNHNY, CDR2 SVGAGI (reference sequence). DNA of the CDR3: TGTGCCAGCAGTACCCGACAGACTTCTAATCAGCCCCAGCATTTT. This codes for CASSTRQTSNQPQHF.

The J gene is TRBJ1-2, the V gene TRBV19; maybe TRBD1 (6 bases). V lost 4 bases, J lost 4 bases, and 10 bases lay in between. Germline CDR1 and CDR2: LNHDA and SQIVND (reference sequence). The CDR3 runs 13 residues. CDR3 in DNA: TGTGCCAGTAGTACAGGGGCCCCCTATGGCTACACCTTC. It translates to CASSTGAPYGYTF.

The rearrangement joins TRBV13 to TRBJ2-7; 12 bases are a match to TRBD1. The CDR3 sequence is 13 residues long. J lost 5 bases, V lost 5 bases, and 1 base had no gene match. Per the germline V gene, CDR1 is PRHDT and CDR2 is FYEKMQ (reference sequence). The CDR3 reads CASSGTGGDEQYF. The CDR3 region has the DNA TGTGCCAGCAGCGGGACAGGGGGCGACGAGCAGTACTTC. The full variable domain, its missing parts supplied by reference TRBV13 and TRBJ2-7, is AAGVIQSPRHLIKEKRETATLKCYPIPRHDTVYWYQQGPGQDPQFLISFYEKMQSDKGSIPDRFSAQQFSDYHSELNMSSLELGDSALYFCASSGTGGDEQYFGPGTRLTVT.

V gene TRBV19 combines with J gene TRBJ2-5, with TRBD2 matching 9 bases. Germline V gene lookup returns CDR1 LNHDA and CDR2 SQIVND (reference sequence). The ends lost 5 bases at V and 3 bases at J; junction bases unmatched: 10. This CDR3 contains 16 residues. The CDR3 region has the DNA TGTGCCAGTAGTTTCGGTCCGGGACTAGCAGAAGAGACCCAGTACTTC. Protein product: CASSFGPGLAEETQYF.